Listed below are T cell receptor beta chains from one sample, sequenced in a study of CD8+CD57+ T cells in acquired aplastic anemia. TCRdb reprocessed the reads with MiXCR, giving one entry per CDR3 protein. The sample has 200,000 to 250,000 distinct CDR3 sequences, 65% seen once. The sequenced material came from sorted CD4+, CD8+, or CD8+CD57+ T cells (not recorded which) from PBMCs. The receptors come from a human donor with aplastic anemia. Each CDR3 is given with its conserved first and last residue. The D gene is left open where the match is weak. Clone size is shown for a subset of rows, as once, few, many or a class of expanded clone.

clone_size: few; v_call: TRBV7-9; d_call: TRBD1; j_call: TRBJ2-7; cdr3_nt: TGTGCCAGCAGCTCCACAGGGGTGTACGAGCAGTACTTC; cdr3_aa: CASSSTGVYEQYF
clone_size: .; v_call: TRBV7-3; d_call: .; j_call: TRBJ1-2; cdr3_nt: TGTGCCAGCAGCTTAACGGGCTGGGGGACTAACTATGGCTACACCTTC; cdr3_aa: CASSLTGWGTNYGYTF
clone_size: .; v_call: TRBV10-2; d_call: .; j_call: TRBJ2-6; cdr3_nt: TGCGCCAGCAGTGAAAGGAGGGCTGGGGCCAACGTCCTGACTTTC; cdr3_aa: CASSERRAGANVLTF
clone_size: .; v_call: TRBV7-9; d_call: TRBD1; j_call: TRBJ1-2; cdr3_nt: TGTGCCAGCAGCTCTGGACAGGGAGCTAACTATGGCTACACCTTC; cdr3_aa: CASSSGQGANYGYTF
clone_size: .; v_call: TRBV9; d_call: .; j_call: TRBJ2-1; cdr3_nt: TGTGCCAGCAGTCCATCAGTCTCCTACGAGCAGTTCTTC; cdr3_aa: CASSPSVSYEQFF
clone_size: few; v_call: TRBV24-1; d_call: .; j_call: TRBJ2-1; cdr3_nt: TGTGCCACCAGTGACATCATCCCTCCTAAGAGGCAGTTCTTC; cdr3_aa: CATSDIIPPKRQFF
clone_size: .; v_call: TRBV7-8; d_call: TRBD1; j_call: TRBJ2-6; cdr3_nt: TGTGCCAGCAGCTTAGGCCCAGGGGGCGACTCTGGGGCCAACGTCCTGACTTTC; cdr3_aa: CASSLGPGGDSGANVLTF
clone_size: few; v_call: TRBV19; d_call: TRBD1; j_call: TRBJ1-1; cdr3_nt: TGTGCCAGTAACGACAGGGGACCTCTCGGAGGAGCTTTCTTT; cdr3_aa: CASNDRGPLGGAFF
clone_size: once; v_call: TRBV15; d_call: .; j_call: TRBJ2-1; cdr3_nt: TGTGCCACCAGCAGCCCTAGTTTCGGGGTGGATGAGCAGTTCTTC; cdr3_aa: CATSSPSFGVDEQFF
clone_size: .; v_call: TRBV20-1; d_call: .; j_call: TRBJ1-2; cdr3_nt: TGCAGTGCCAGAGGTGGGGCAGCCGGCTATGGCTACACCTTC; cdr3_aa: CSARGGAAGYGYTF
clone_size: .; v_call: TRBV7-3; d_call: TRBD2; j_call: TRBJ2-1; cdr3_nt: TGTGCCAGCAGCCCCACGGGCCTAGCGGGGGGCCTTATTGAGCAGTTCTTC; cdr3_aa: CASSPTGLAGGLIEQFF
clone_size: .; v_call: TRBV24-1; d_call: .; j_call: TRBJ2-1; cdr3_nt: TGTGCCACCAGTGACCCTGGGATGGGGGCAGACAATGAGCAGTTCTTC; cdr3_aa: CATSDPGMGADNEQFF
clone_size: .; v_call: TRBV7-2; d_call: TRBD2; j_call: TRBJ2-3; cdr3_nt: TGTGCCAGCAGCTCGTACCTGACTAGCGGGAAAACGCAGTATTTT; cdr3_aa: CASSSYLTSGKTQYF